This TCR beta chain was identified during a study of blood T cell repertoires in COVID-19. Only a few counts were recorded for this clone. As originally analysed: Amplification of reference gene primers was used by the study to estimate nucleated cell counts. Some clones are missing from TCRdb's copy, which holds only in-frame ones; the method was immunoSEQ multiplex PCR. Clonal size and the V and J genes are those of that table, whereas D and trimming came from the DNA. The sample contains 120,000 to 150,000 clones, approximately 84% of which appear only once. The CDR3 spans 14 residues. The ends lost 5 bases at V and 10 bases at J; junction bases unmatched: 6. In germline, CDR1 is SGHRS, CDR2 YFSETQ.

V gene TRBV5-1 combines with J gene TRBJ1-6; 10 nucleotides line up with TRBD1. The sample taken for sequencing was PBMCs or T cells enriched from blood (not recorded which). The clonotype comes from a woman between 50 and 59 years old with acute COVID-19. The chain's CDR3 is CASRLGTGESPLHF. The CDR3 coding sequence is TGCGCCAGCAGACTAGGGACAGGGGAATCACCCCTCCACTTT.